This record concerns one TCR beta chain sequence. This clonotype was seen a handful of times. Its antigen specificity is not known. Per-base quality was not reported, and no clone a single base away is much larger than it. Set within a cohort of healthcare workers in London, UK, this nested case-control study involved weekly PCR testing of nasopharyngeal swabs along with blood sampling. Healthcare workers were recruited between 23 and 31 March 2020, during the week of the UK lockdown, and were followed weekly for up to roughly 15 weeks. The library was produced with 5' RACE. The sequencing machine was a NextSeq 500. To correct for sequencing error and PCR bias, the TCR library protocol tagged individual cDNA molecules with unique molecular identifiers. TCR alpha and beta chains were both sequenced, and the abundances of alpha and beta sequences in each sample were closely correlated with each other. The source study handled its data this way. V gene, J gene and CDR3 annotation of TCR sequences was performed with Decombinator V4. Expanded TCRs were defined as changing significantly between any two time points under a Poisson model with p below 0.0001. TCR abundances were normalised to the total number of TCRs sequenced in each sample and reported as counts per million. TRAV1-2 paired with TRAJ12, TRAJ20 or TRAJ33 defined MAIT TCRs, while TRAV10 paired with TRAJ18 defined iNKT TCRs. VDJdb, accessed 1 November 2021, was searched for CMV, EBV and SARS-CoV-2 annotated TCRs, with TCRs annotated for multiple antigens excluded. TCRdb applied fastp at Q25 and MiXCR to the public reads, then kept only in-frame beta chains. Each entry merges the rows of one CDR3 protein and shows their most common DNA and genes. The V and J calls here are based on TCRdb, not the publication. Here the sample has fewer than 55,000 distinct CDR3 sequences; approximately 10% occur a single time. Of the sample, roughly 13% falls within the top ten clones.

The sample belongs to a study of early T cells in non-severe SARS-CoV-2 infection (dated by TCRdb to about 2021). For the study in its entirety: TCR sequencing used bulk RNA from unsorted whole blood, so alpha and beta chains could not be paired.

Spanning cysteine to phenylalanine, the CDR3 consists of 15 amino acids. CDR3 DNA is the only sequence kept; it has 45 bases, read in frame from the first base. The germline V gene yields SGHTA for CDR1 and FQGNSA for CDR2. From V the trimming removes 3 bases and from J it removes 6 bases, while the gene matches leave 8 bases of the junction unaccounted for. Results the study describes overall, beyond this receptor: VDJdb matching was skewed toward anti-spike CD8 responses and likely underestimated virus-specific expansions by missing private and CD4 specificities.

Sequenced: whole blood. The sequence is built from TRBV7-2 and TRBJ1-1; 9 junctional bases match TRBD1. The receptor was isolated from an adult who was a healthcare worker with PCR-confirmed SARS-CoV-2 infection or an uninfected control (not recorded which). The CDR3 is CASSLEYRGLPEAFF. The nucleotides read TGTGCCAGCAGCTTGGAATACAGGGGGCTTCCTGAAGCTTTCTTT.